This T cell receptor (beta chain) was sequenced for a study of cytomegalovirus exposure and HLA in healthy donors. Points from the study as a whole: What TCR beta sequences reportedly achieved was accurate prediction of HLA-A and HLA-B alleles in most subjects. A few V segments could not be told apart, such as TRBV6-2 and TRBV6-3, and were left out. In an earlier analysis, about 87% or about 30%: the productive usage of most TCR beta V segments.

For this clone: Its antigen is unknown.

CDR3 length: 13 amino acids. CDR1 and CDR2 (germline): LGHNA, YSLEER. Trimming removed 0 bases from V and 11 bases from J, with 13 bases in between. Vbeta (60) and Jbeta (13) primers were used in the PCR. Using immunoSEQ multiplex PCR, the repertoire was profiled, and TCRdb retains in-frame clones only, with some absent. Of over 100,000 clones listed, approximately 78% are singletons. Sequenced sample: PBMCs. This TCR was recovered from a woman in her thirties or forties in good health and CMV-seronegative. This chain uses TRBV4-3 with TRBJ1-1, with D perhaps TRBD1 (6 bases). The CDR3 sequence: CASSQERRGKAFF. The CDR3 bases are TGCGCCAGCAGCCAAGAACGTAGGGGGAAGGCTTTCTTT.